The clone carrying this TCR beta chain appeared a single time. Antigen: not known. The repertoire was sequenced with immunoSEQ multiplex PCR; TCRdb's copy has only in-frame clones and lacks some. The sample contains roughly 60,000 clones, about 70% of which appear only once. Germline assignment: CDR1 KGHSH and CDR2 LQKENI. The V and J ends lost 3 bases and 4 bases respectively, with 9 bases between them. This CDR3 comprises 14 residues. This entry comes from a study of T cell clones after liver transplantation. Study at large: At least one year of complete immunosuppression withdrawal without enzymes over twice normal defined tolerance. Study-wide results and caveats: In two subjects, few donor cells limited the measurable donor-reactive repertoire.

CD3+CD4+ and CD3+CD8+ cells were FACS-sorted from thawed unstimulated PBMCs. The TCR comes from a human patient who received a liver transplant. The graft donor may account for some of the T cells. The specimen comprised CD4+ T cells from blood, sampled at the approximately 15-month timepoint. This chain links TRBV18 with TRBJ2-2; D is unclear. Here the CDR3 reads CASSPKEITGELFF. Here the CDR3 DNA reads TGTGCCAGCTCACCTAAGGAGATCACCGGGGAGCTGTTTTTT.